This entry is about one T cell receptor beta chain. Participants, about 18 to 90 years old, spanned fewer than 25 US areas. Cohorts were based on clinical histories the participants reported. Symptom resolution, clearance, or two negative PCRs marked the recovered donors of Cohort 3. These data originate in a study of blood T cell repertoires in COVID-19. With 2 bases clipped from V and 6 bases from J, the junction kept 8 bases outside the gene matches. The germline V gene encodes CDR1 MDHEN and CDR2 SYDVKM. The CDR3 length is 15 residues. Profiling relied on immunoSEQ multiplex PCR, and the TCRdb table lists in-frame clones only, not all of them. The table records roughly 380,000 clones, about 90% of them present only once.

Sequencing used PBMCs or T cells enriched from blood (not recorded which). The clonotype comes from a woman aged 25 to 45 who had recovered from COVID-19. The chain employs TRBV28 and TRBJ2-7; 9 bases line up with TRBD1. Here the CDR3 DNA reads TGTGCCAGCAGTTTACACAGGGGGCGCAGTAGCGAGCAGTACTTC. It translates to CASSLHRGRSSEQYF. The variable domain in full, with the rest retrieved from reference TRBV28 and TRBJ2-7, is DVKVTQSSRYLVKRTGEKVFLECVQDMDHENMFWYRQDPGLGLRLIYFSYDVKMKEKGDIPEGYSVSREKKERFSLILESASTNQTSMYLCASSLHRGRSSEQYFGPGTRLTVT.